This TCR beta chain was recorded in a study of cytomegalovirus exposure and HLA in healthy donors. Germline CDR1 and CDR2: SGHDT and YYEEEE. V lost 5 bases and J 0 bases, leaving 8 bases between the germline ends. This CDR3 is built from 13 residues. Vbeta (60) and Jbeta (13) primers were used in the PCR. Using immunoSEQ multiplex PCR, the repertoire was profiled, and TCRdb retains in-frame clones only, with some absent. The data show roughly 160,000 clones, with 77% seen just once and 1.6% held by the top ten. This sequence originates from a woman in her thirties in good health and CMV-seronegative. V gene TRBV5-6 combines with J gene TRBJ1-1; D ambiguous. The sequenced sample consisted of PBMCs. Written as DNA, the CDR3 is TGTGCCAGCAGTAACAGAATGAACACTGAAGCTTTCTTT. As protein: CASSNRMNTEAFF.